Listed below are T cell receptor beta chains from one sample, sequenced in a study of blood T cell repertoires in COVID-19. The method was immunoSEQ multiplex PCR; TCRdb's version includes in-frame clones alone and lacks a portion of them. The table includes approximately 300,000 clones, over 75% detected once. The sample was PBMCs or T cells enriched from blood (not recorded which). Source of these receptors: a woman between 18 and 29 years old who had recovered from COVID-19. Each CDR3 is given with its conserved first and last residue.

j_gene: TRBJ2-7; v_gene: TRBV4-1; CDR3aa: CASSLGVGPGQLVYEQYF
j_gene: TRBJ2-3; v_gene: TRBV7-9; CDR3aa: CASSLTAGGPLGTDTQYF
j_gene: TRBJ1-2; v_gene: TRBV4-1; CDR3aa: CASSQARRGPLNYGYTF
j_gene: TRBJ1-6; v_gene: TRBV7-6; CDR3aa: CASSSRDRGYSPLHF
j_gene: TRBJ2-1; v_gene: TRBV14; CDR3aa: CASSQDKLAGTLYNEQFF
j_gene: TRBJ2-7; v_gene: TRBV27; CDR3aa: CASSLEGAVSYEQYF
j_gene: TRBJ1-6; v_gene: TRBV5-1; CDR3aa: CASSQQDSSYNSPLHF
j_gene: TRBJ1-1; v_gene: TRBV18; CDR3aa: CASSPAGGTEAFF
j_gene: TRBJ2-1; v_gene: TRBV24-1; CDR3aa: CATSDSRQGSNEQFF
j_gene: TRBJ2-5; v_gene: TRBV19; CDR3aa: CASSSQGPKETQYF
j_gene: TRBJ1-1; v_gene: TRBV2; CDR3aa: CASKSEGAKAFF
j_gene: TRBJ2-5; v_gene: TRBV19; CDR3aa: CASRGLAAGETQYF
j_gene: TRBJ1-1; v_gene: TRBV19; CDR3aa: CASSIEPRGGEAFF
j_gene: TRBJ1-2; v_gene: TRBV3-1/TRBV3-2; CDR3aa: CASSQGTGDGGGYTF
j_gene: TRBJ1-4; v_gene: TRBV7-9; CDR3aa: CATRRATNEKLFF
j_gene: TRBJ1-4; v_gene: TRBV5-1; CDR3aa: CASSLDGQGGETKLFF
j_gene: TRBJ1-2; v_gene: TRBV7-2; CDR3aa: CASSSTGNYGYTF
j_gene: TRBJ2-1; v_gene: TRBV2; CDR3aa: CASNRGPRNIYNEQFF
j_gene: TRBJ1-2; v_gene: TRBV5-1; CDR3aa: CASSMGQVYGYTF
j_gene: TRBJ2-3; v_gene: TRBV11-2; CDR3aa: CASSLDRRYTQYF
j_gene: TRBJ1-1; v_gene: TRBV7-3; CDR3aa: CASSLGGGTEAFF
j_gene: TRBJ2-4; v_gene: TRBV6-5; CDR3aa: CASSYGTLAKNIQYF
j_gene: TRBJ2-7; v_gene: TRBV7-9; CDR3aa: CASSSYRGRSGEQYF
j_gene: TRBJ2-1; v_gene: TRBV6-5; CDR3aa: CASSYRLAGDNEQFF
j_gene: TRBJ1-1; v_gene: TRBV28; CDR3aa: CASSLYAGGLANTEAFF
j_gene: TRBJ2-1; v_gene: TRBV5-4; CDR3aa: CASSLSGLLRNEQFF
j_gene: TRBJ2-5; v_gene: TRBV4-1; CDR3aa: CASSPHDKRGETQYF
j_gene: TRBJ1-6; v_gene: TRBV5-1; CDR3aa: CASSLVAADNSPLHF
j_gene: TRBJ2-7; v_gene: TRBV29-1; CDR3aa: CSVAFRGTGGFRGEQYF
j_gene: TRBJ2-3; v_gene: TRBV3-1/TRBV3-2; CDR3aa: CASSVTGTRSLVSQYF
j_gene: TRBJ1-1; v_gene: TRBV5-4; CDR3aa: CASTGLPGTEAFF
j_gene: TRBJ1-6; v_gene: TRBV11-2; CDR3aa: CASSSVNSPLHF
j_gene: TRBJ2-2; v_gene: TRBV5-1; CDR3aa: CASSLMAGFGTGELFF
j_gene: TRBJ1-2; v_gene: TRBV6-1; CDR3aa: CASSEGGRSGYTF
j_gene: TRBJ1-2; v_gene: TRBV2; CDR3aa: CASSEYGQGSGYTF
j_gene: TRBJ1-2; v_gene: TRBV5-4; CDR3aa: CASSLRGVVYYGYTF
j_gene: TRBJ2-1; v_gene: TRBV10-1; CDR3aa: CASSGLAGGKQFF
j_gene: TRBJ2-1; v_gene: TRBV28; CDR3aa: CASVLARSSYNEQFF
j_gene: TRBJ2-1; v_gene: TRBV5-6; CDR3aa: CASSFGNEQFF
j_gene: TRBJ2-7; v_gene: TRBV3-1/TRBV3-2; CDR3aa: CASSHVDPSGPPPYEQYF
j_gene: TRBJ1-1; v_gene: TRBV2; CDR3aa: CASSENRQVNTEAFF
j_gene: TRBJ1-2; v_gene: TRBV18; CDR3aa: CASSTGTGPNYGYTF
j_gene: TRBJ1-1; v_gene: TRBV28; CDR3aa: CASSLSLGQGERTEAFF
j_gene: TRBJ2-2; v_gene: TRBV7-3; CDR3aa: CASSSQQGTGELFF
j_gene: TRBJ1-2; v_gene: TRBV5-1; CDR3aa: CASTGQGNYGYTF
j_gene: TRBJ2-3; v_gene: TRBV23-1; CDR3aa: CASSQSRSLAGALSTDTQYF
j_gene: TRBJ1-6; v_gene: TRBV15; CDR3aa: CATSKGQPSSYNSPLHF
j_gene: TRBJ2-1; v_gene: TRBV27; CDR3aa: CASSLDGLNEQFF
j_gene: TRBJ2-1; v_gene: TRBV14; CDR3aa: CASSPYYRATYNEQFF
j_gene: TRBJ2-7; v_gene: TRBV2; CDR3aa: CASSGTPRVEQYF
j_gene: TRBJ2-5; v_gene: TRBV7-2; CDR3aa: CASSSGQGVQETQYF
j_gene: TRBJ2-7; v_gene: TRBV9; CDR3aa: CASSVAPSTSGTSYEQYF
j_gene: TRBJ2-1; v_gene: TRBV9; CDR3aa: CASSVDGVGGHNEQFF